The next 11 T cell receptor beta chains were all read from a single sample in a study of blood T cells in healthy people across ages. PCR was performed a second time for roughly 7 to 12 cycles using a sample-barcoded 5' primer and a J-beta primer mix. TCRdb passed the 5' RACE reads through MiXCR, listing each CDR3 protein once. Among roughly 730,000 distinct CDR3 sequences listed, 56% were seen once. The sample was blood. These receptors all come from a middle-aged man in good health.

This clonotype was found a few times. J is TRBJ1-6 and V is TRBV29-1; perhaps TRBD1 as D (5 bases). V shed 7 bases and J shed 9 bases, with 7 bases lying between them. Germline V CDR1 and CDR2: SQVTM, ANQGSEA. This CDR3 has 10 amino acids. CDR3 protein: CSGGGSPLHF. CDR3 DNA: TGCAGCGGTGGGGGTTCACCCCTCCACTTT.

The chain carries TRBV7-2 and TRBJ2-3; D ambiguous. V was shortened by 1 base and J by 3 bases, with 8 bases between the two germline ends. CDR3 length: 14 amino acids. Germline-derived CDR1 and CDR2 are SGHTA and FQGNSA. CDR3 amino acids: CASSLGPPTDTQYF. As DNA, the CDR3 is TGTGCCAGCAGCTTAGGACCCCCTACAGATACGCAGTATTTT.

The V call is TRBV9, the J call TRBJ2-3, with TRBD1 identical over 9 bases. The CDR3 is 14 residues long. Germline CDR1 is SGDLS and CDR2 is YYNGEE. The V segment lost 8 bases and the J segment 4 bases; nucleotides outside the gene matches: 8. The DNA for the CDR3 is TGTGCCAGTGGGAACAGGGGGCGATCAGATACGCAGTATTTT. Translation: CASGNRGRSDTQYF.

The J gene is TRBJ2-1, the V gene TRBV5-1; D uncertain. This CDR3 spans 16 amino acids. V was pared by 0 bases and J by 0 bases, with 10 bases between. Germline CDR1 and CDR2: SGHRS and YFSETQ. CDR3 in amino acids: CASSLAAVPSYNEQFF. The DNA of the CDR3 is TGCGCCAGCAGCTTGGCCGCGGTCCCCTCCTACAATGAGCAGTTCTTC.

The chain links TRBV7-8 to TRBJ1-1, with no clear D. CDR3 length: 14 amino acids. CDR1 and CDR2 (germline): SGHVS, FQNEAQ. V was trimmed by 4 bases and J by 2 bases, leaving 11 bases between them. DNA for the CDR3: TGTGCCAGCAGCTCTACCTTATATAACACTGAAGCTTTCTTT. As protein: CASSSTLYNTEAFF.

This clonotype showed up just a few times. The rearrangement joins TRBV20-1 to TRBJ2-3; TRBD2 matches at 7 bases. The CDR3 is made up of 13 amino acids. V dropped 4 bases and J dropped 2; count of bases not matched to a gene: 3. From germline, CDR1 is DFQATT and CDR2 SNEGSKA (reference sequence). The chain's CDR3 is CSANGGTTDTQYF. Here the CDR3 DNA reads TGCAGTGCTAACGGGGGGACCACAGATACGCAGTATTTT.

The chain carries TRBV9 and TRBJ2-3; D ambiguous. The germline V and J ends were trimmed by 5 bases and 4 bases, with 11 bases remaining between them. The CDR3 runs 13 residues. The V gene's germline CDR1 is SGDLS and CDR2 YYNGEE. CDR3 residues: CASRRGMADTQYF. CDR3 sequence (DNA): TGTGCCAGCAGGCGTGGGATGGCAGATACGCAGTATTTT.

This chain's CDR3 is CASRTGTPGEKLFF. The CDR3 DNA follows: TGTGCCAGCAGAACAGGGACACCGGGAGAAAAACTGTTTTTT. The chain uses TRBV6-2 or TRBV6-3 and TRBJ1-4; D might be TRBD1 (6 bases). Trimming pared 6 bases from V and 8 bases from J, leaving 16 bases between. The CDR3 has 14 amino acids. The germline V gene encodes CDR1 MNHEY and CDR2 SVGEGT.

In its sample, this clonotype was seen a few times. The V and J genes are TRBV20-1 and TRBJ2-3; 14 positions agree with TRBD2. Germline assignment: CDR1 DFQATT and CDR2 SNEGSKA (reference sequence). Losses at the gene ends were 1 base for V and 2 bases for J; bases not matched to a gene: 11. CDR3 length: 19 residues. The CDR3 here is CSARGDRGLAGVTTDTQYF. The CDR3 DNA follows: TGCAGTGCTAGAGGGGACAGGGGACTAGCGGGAGTGACCACAGATACGCAGTATTTT.

V is TRBV7-2 and J is TRBJ2-7, with D possibly matching TRBD1 (6 bases). The CDR3 length is 16 residues. V lost 1 base and J lost 0, with 13 bases in between. Germline V gene data show CDR1 as SGHTA and CDR2 as FQGNSA. In DNA form, the CDR3 reads TGTGCCAGCAGCTTAGGGACACAGGGTGTCTCCTACGAGCAGTACTTC. This codes for CASSLGTQGVSYEQYF. Full variable domain (missing parts from reference TRBV7-2 and TRBJ2-7): GAGVSQSPSNKVTEKGKDVELRCDPISGHTALYWYRQSLGQGLEFLIYFQGNSAPDKSGLPSDRFSAERTGGSVSTLTIQRTQQEDSAVYLCASSLGTQGVSYEQYFGPGTRLTVT.

The chain uses TRBV2 and TRBJ1-2; no clear D gene. This CDR3 is built from 12 residues. From germline, CDR1 is SNHLY and CDR2 FYNNEI. Trimming left V 7 bases short and J 6 bases short, with 12 bases between. The CDR3 loop reads CASKGIVHGYTF. The DNA for the CDR3 is TGTGCCAGCAAGGGTATTGTCCATGGCTACACCTTC.